The entry below gives a single T cell receptor (beta chain) sequence along with its context. No antigen is known for it. The data are from a study of graft-versus-host responses after intestinal transplantation. On the study more broadly: Transplant recipients had multivisceral, liver-intestinal, or isolated intestinal grafts. Recipients uniformly received anti-thymocyte globulin induction, followed by tacrolimus and steroids for approximately 3 years. General study points: Recipient-marrow GvH clones were detected, some having first appeared in ileum or blood.

This CDR3 has 13 residues. Germline V CDR1 and CDR2: GTSNPN, SVGIG (reference sequence). Between the trimmed V and J ends, which lost 7 bases and 1 base, there was a span of 10 bases. Here immunoSEQ multiplex PCR was the method, and the copy in TCRdb shows in-frame clones only, minus some. The data hold 120,000 or so clones, with 80% to 95% observed a single time. The receptor was isolated from a human donor who received an intestinal transplant. Here the sequenced sample was unstimulated CD8+ T cells sorted from spleen or lymph node cells, taken before intestinal transplant. This chain links TRBV30 with TRBJ2-2; D is undetermined. This chain's CDR3 is CAFSLGNTGELFF. CDR3 nucleotides: TGTGCCTTTTCACTGGGGAACACCGGGGAGCTGTTTTTT.